Described below is a single T cell receptor (beta chain) sequence and its context. These data come from a study of blood T cell repertoires in COVID-19. The V gene lost 5 bases and the J gene lost 4 bases, with 16 bases spanning the gap. Germline V gives CDR1 MNHEY, CDR2 SVGEGT. The CDR3 is made up of 15 amino acids. Sequenced by immunoSEQ multiplex PCR; TCRdb stores in-frame clones only, minus some. The sample carries around 52,000 clones, roughly 86% recorded once. This clonotype was obtained from a woman of 80 years or more with acute or convalescent COVID-19. This chain connects TRBV6-2 or TRBV6-3 to TRBJ2-3; a possible D gene is TRBD2 (6 bases). Sequencing was performed on peripheral blood. The CDR3: CASSTPGLHPDTQYF. Written as DNA, the CDR3 is TGTGCCAGCAGTACACCGGGACTCCACCCAGATACGCAGTATTTT.